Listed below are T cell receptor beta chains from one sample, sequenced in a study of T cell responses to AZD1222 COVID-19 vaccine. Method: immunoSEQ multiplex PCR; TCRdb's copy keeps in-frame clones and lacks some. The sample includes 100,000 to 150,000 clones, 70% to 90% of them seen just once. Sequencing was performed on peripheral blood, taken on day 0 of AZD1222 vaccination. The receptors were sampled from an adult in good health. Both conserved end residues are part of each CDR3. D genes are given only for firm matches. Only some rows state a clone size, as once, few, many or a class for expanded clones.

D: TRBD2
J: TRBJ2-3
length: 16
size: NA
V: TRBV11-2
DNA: TGTGCCAGCAGCCGCACTAGCGGTAGTAGGGTAGATACGCAGTATTTT
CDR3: CASSRTSGSRVDTQYF

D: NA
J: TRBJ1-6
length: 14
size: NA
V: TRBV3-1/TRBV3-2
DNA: TGTGCCAGCAGCCCTAAAACGGGGAATTCACCCCTCCACTTT
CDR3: CASSPKTGNSPLHF

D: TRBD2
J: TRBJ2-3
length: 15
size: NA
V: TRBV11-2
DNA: TGTGCCAGCAGCCCGCCAAGCGGGGGCACAGATACGCAGTATTTT
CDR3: CASSPPSGGTDTQYF

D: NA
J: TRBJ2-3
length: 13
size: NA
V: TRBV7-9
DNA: TGTGCCAGCAGCTTAGCGGAGGCAGATACGCAGTATTTT
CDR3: CASSLAEADTQYF

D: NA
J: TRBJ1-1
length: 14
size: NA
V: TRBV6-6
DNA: TGTGCCAGCAGCCTGGGGCAAACACGAAAGGAAGCTTTCTTT
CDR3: CASSLGQTRKEAFF

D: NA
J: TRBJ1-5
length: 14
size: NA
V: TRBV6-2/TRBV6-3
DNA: TGTGCCAGCAGTGCTACCCATAGCAATCAGCCCCAGCATTTT
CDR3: CASSATHSNQPQHF

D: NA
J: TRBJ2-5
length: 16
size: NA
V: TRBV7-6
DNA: TGTGCCAGCAGCTCGGCGGGGGGACAGAACCAAGAGACCCAGTACTTC
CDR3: CASSSAGGQNQETQYF

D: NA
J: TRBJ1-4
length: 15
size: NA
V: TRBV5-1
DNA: TGCGCCAGCAGCAGGGCTTTGGGGGTTAATGAAAAACTGTTTTTT
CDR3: CASSRALGVNEKLFF

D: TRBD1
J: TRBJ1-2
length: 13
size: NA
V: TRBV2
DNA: TGTGCCAGCACTCGACAGGGGCACTATGGCTACACCTTC
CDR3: CASTRQGHYGYTF

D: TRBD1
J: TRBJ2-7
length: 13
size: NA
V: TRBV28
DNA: TGTGCCAGCACCACGGGACAGGCCTACGAGCAGTACTTC
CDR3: CASTTGQAYEQYF

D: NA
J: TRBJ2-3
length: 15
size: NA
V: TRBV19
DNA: TGTGCCAGTATGAAGACAGTCACTAGCACAGATACGCAGTATTTT
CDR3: CASMKTVTSTDTQYF

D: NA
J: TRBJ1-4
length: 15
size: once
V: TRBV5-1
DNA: TGCGCCAGCTCCCCTAATCTTGCAACTAATGAAAAACTGTTTTTT
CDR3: CASSPNLATNEKLFF

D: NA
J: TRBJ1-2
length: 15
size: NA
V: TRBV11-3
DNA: TGTGCCAGCAGCCTCGAAGGGAGTGTATTTGATGGCTACACCTTC
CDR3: CASSLEGSVFDGYTF

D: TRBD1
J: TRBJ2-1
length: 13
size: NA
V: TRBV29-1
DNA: TGCAGCGAACGGGACAGGGCCTCCAATGAGCAGTTCTTC
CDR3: CSERDRASNEQFF

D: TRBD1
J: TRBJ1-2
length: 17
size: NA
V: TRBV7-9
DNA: TGTGCCAGCAGCTTGGGACAGGGGATCTCTGGGAACTATGGCTACACCTTC
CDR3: CASSLGQGISGNYGYTF

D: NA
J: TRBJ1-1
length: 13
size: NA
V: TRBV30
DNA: TGTGCCTGGAGTACCACGGGTTTCACTGAAGCTTTCTTT
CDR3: CAWSTTGFTEAFF

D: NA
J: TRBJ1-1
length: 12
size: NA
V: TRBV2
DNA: TGTGCCAGCAGCCCTATGAACACTGAAGCTTTCTTT
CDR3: CASSPMNTEAFF

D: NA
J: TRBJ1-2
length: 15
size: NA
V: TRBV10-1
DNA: TGCGCCAGCAGTGAGCCAACCAGGGGTCAGAATGGCTACACCTTC
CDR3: CASSEPTRGQNGYTF

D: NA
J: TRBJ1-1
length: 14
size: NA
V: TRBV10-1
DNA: TGCGCCAGCAGGGGCAGGGGTGGAAACACTGAAGCTTTCTTT
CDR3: CASRGRGGNTEAFF

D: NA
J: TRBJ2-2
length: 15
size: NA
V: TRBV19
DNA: TGTGCCAGTGGTACACATAGCGCGAACACCGGGGAGCTGTTTTTT
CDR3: CASGTHSANTGELFF

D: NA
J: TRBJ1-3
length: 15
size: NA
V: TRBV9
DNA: TGTGCCAGCAGCGTAGGATCGGTTCCTGGAAACACCATATATTTT
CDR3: CASSVGSVPGNTIYF

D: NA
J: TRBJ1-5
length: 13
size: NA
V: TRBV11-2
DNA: TGTGCCAGCAGCTTAACCAGCAATCAGCCCCAGCATTTT
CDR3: CASSLTSNQPQHF

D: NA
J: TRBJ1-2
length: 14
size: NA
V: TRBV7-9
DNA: TGTGCCAGCAGCTTAAGGACAGCCTCGCATGGCTACACCTTC
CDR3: CASSLRTASHGYTF

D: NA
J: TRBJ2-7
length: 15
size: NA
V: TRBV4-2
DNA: TGTGCCAGCAGCCAAAGGGAGGCCCCATCCTACGAGCAGTACTTC
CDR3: CASSQREAPSYEQYF

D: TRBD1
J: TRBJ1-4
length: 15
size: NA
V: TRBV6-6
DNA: TGTGCCAGCAGCCAACAGGGACAGGGAAGTGAAAAACTGTTTTTT
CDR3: CASSQQGQGSEKLFF

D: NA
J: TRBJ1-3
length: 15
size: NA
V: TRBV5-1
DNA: TGCGCCAGCAGCTTGGGCCGCGCTGCTGGAAACACCATATATTTT
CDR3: CASSLGRAAGNTIYF

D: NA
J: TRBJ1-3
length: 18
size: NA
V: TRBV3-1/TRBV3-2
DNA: TGTGCCAGCAGCCAACGGCCACTACAGGTCCTCTCTGGAAACACCATATATTTT
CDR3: CASSQRPLQVLSGNTIYF

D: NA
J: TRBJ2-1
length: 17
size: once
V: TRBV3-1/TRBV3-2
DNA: TGTGCCAGCAGCCAAGATCATCGGCGTAGCTCCTACAATGAGCAGTTCTTC
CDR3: CASSQDHRRSSYNEQFF

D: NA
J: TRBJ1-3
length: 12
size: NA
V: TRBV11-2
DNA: TGTGCCAGCAAAGGGAGTGGAAACACCATATATTTT
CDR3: CASKGSGNTIYF

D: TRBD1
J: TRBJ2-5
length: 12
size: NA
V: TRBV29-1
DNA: TGCAGCGTTGAACACAGGGGTGAGACCCAGTACTTC
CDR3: CSVEHRGETQYF

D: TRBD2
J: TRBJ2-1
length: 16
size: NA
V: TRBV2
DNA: TGTGCCAGCAGTGATCGCCAAAGGACTAGTGAGAATGAGCAGTTCTTC
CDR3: CASSDRQRTSENEQFF

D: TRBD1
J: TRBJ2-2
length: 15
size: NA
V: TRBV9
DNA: TGTGCCAGCAGCGGGACAGGGGCGTCCACCGGGGAGCTGTTTTTT
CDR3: CASSGTGASTGELFF

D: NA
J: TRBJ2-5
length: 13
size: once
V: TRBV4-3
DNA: TGCGCCAGCAGCCAGACCCTTGGCGCGACCCAGTACTTC
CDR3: CASSQTLGATQYF

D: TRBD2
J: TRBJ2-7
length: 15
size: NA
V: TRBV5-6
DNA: TGTGCCAGCAGCTTAGACGGGACTAACACCTACGAGCAGTACTTC
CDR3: CASSLDGTNTYEQYF